The 2 T cell receptor beta chains in this list originate from one sample, sequenced in a study of cytomegalovirus exposure and HLA in healthy donors. PCR primers comprised 60 Vbeta and 13 Jbeta primers. The assay was immunoSEQ multiplex PCR, and TCRdb's table has in-frame clones only and misses some. The table records roughly 100,000 clones, 81% of them present only once. The sequenced material came from PBMCs. All receptors derive from a man aged 40-50 years in good health and CMV-seropositive.

CDR3 DNA sequence: TGTGCCAGCCAGGGGGTCTATGGCTACACCTTC. Protein: CASQGVYGYTF. This chain links TRBV6-1 with TRBJ1-2; 7 nucleotides match TRBD1. The CDR3 loop spans 11 amino acids. Germline lookup yields CDR1 MNHNS and CDR2 SASEGT. V shed 8 bases, J shed 4 bases, and the junction held 1 base outside the gene matches.

The chain links TRBV6-6 to TRBJ2-7; the D gene is possibly TRBD2 (6 bases). Germline V gives CDR1 MNHNY, CDR2 SVGAGI (reference sequence). V shed 7 bases and J shed 0 bases, with 16 bases lying between them. The CDR3 covers 15 residues. CDR3 amino acids: CASKSRRGDSYEQYF. CDR3 DNA sequence: TGTGCCAGCAAAAGTAGGAGGGGAGACTCCTACGAGCAGTACTTC.